The T cell receptor beta chain described here comes from a study of cytomegalovirus exposure and HLA in healthy donors. Study-wide points: The study dropped some indistinguishable V segments, TRBV6-2 and TRBV6-3 among them.

Germline V lookup: CDR1 SGHDN, CDR2 FVKESK. The CDR3 sequence is 11 residues long. V was clipped by 3 bases and J by 13 bases, with 12 bases between them. As for this clone: Its antigen is not identified.

In the PCR, 60 Vbeta and 13 Jbeta primers were used. This table comes from immunoSEQ multiplex PCR, and its TCRdb copy is limited to in-frame clones, with some not included. This table holds 90,000 to 120,000 clones, approximately 79% found once. Participants comprised healthy donors of bone marrow. The receptor's source is a woman between 35 and 50 years old in good health and CMV-seropositive. V usage is TRBV14 and J usage is TRBJ2-5, with D perhaps matching TRBD1 (5 bases). Sequencing was carried out using PBMCs. The CDR3 reads CASSQGLSWYF. The CDR3, as DNA: TGTGCCAGCAGCCAGGGGCTTTCATGGTACTTC.